This TCR beta chain comes out of a study of blood T cell repertoires in COVID-19. Study in general: The United States, Italy and Spain provided the acute and convalescent COVID-19 samples. PBMCs, B-cell-depleted T cells, or T cells provided the cDNA or gDNA that made up the material.

In the authors' methods: Nucleated cell counts were estimated from reference gene primer amplification. Generated by immunoSEQ multiplex PCR, the TCRdb table keeps only in-frame clones and is missing some. The V and J calls and clone size were taken over from that table, and D and trimming were inferred from the DNA. The sample lists 25,000 to 30,000 clones; 85% to 90% were seen once. V shed 6 bases and J 7 bases; nucleotides not matched to a gene: 10. This CDR3 region has 15 residues. Germline loops: CDR1 MDHEN, CDR2 SYDVKM. The sequence was collected from a man aged 60-69 years with acute or convalescent COVID-19. The genes are TRBV28 and TRBJ1-4, with 8 nucleotides matching TRBD1. Sequenced sample: peripheral blood. The CDR3 coding sequence is TGTGCCAGCAGCCGAGCCGGGACAGGATCTGAAAAACTGTTTTTT. Residues: CASSRAGTGSEKLFF. The full variable domain, completed using reference TRBV28 and TRBJ1-4, is DVKVTQSSRYLVKRTGEKVFLECVQDMDHENMFWYRQDPGLGLRLIYFSYDVKMKEKGDIPEGYSVSREKKERFSLILESASTNQTSMYLCASSRAGTGSEKLFFGSGTQLSVL.